The 26 T cell receptor beta chains reported below all come from one sample, sequenced in a study of T cell repertoires in cytomegalovirus infection. TCRdb itself ran the reads through MiXCR, one entry per CDR3 protein. This sample has under 350,000 distinct CDR3 sequences, with approximately 8.9% found just once. Sequencing input: PBMCs. Source of these receptors: a human donor in good health (CMV status not recorded). Some clones in this sample may be carry-over from other donors' samples.

The table lists this clonotype with many counts. This chain uses TRBV7-9 with TRBJ2-5, with TRBD1 as a possible D gene (7 bases). V gave up 1 base and J gave up 2 bases, with 14 bases separating them. There are 16 residues in the CDR3. Germline-derived CDR1 and CDR2 are SEHNR and FQNEAQ (reference sequence). The CDR3 nucleotides read TGTGCCAGCAGCTTAGTACCCGGGGGACAGCAAGAGACCCAGTACTTC. This translates into CASSLVPGGQQETQYF.

This clonotype was counted ten times or more. The genes are TRBV7-9 and TRBJ1-5, with a weak D call TRBD1 (6 bases). Trimming stripped 5 bases from V and 3 bases from J, with 20 bases between. The CDR3 has 17 residues. Per germline, CDR1 SEHNR and CDR2 FQNEAQ (reference sequence). The CDR3 DNA sequence: TGTGCCAGCAGCCCCTCCGTCTTGGGGGGCCACAATCAGCCCCAGCATTTT. Encoded protein: CASSPSVLGGHNQPQHF.

This clonotype was detected a few times. This sequence joins TRBV20-1 and TRBJ1-1; tentative D call: TRBD1 (5 bases). The V end was cut by 6 bases, the J end by 4 bases, with 12 bases between. The CDR3 sequence is 12 residues long. The germline V gene encodes CDR1 DFQATT and CDR2 SNEGSKA (reference sequence). In DNA, the CDR3 is TGCAGTGCCCCCGGGGGTGGCACTGAAGCTTTCTTT. Amino acids: CSAPGGGTEAFF.

The chain couples TRBV28 to TRBJ2-7; D not resolved. V shed 3 bases and J shed 9 bases, with 15 bases lying between them. The germline V gene encodes CDR1 MDHEN and CDR2 SYDVKM. This CDR3 is 13 amino acids long. The chain's CDR3 is CASSLVTAIVQYF. CDR3 DNA: TGTGCCAGCAGTTTGGTGACGGCAATTGTGCAGTACTTC.

Many counts were recorded for this clonotype. V usage is TRBV7-2 and J usage is TRBJ2-6; possible D gene TRBD2, 5 bases. There are 15 residues in the CDR3. Germline V gene sequence: CDR1 SGHTA, CDR2 FQGNSA. With 6 bases removed from V and 0 bases from J, the gap between germline ends came to 9 bases. For the CDR3, the DNA is TGTGCCAGCAGGCGGGCCACCTCTGGGGCCAACGTCCTGACTTTC. It is translated as CASRRATSGANVLTF.

This clonotype was picked up many times. CDR3: CASSSLLAGLNTGELFF. CDR3 DNA sequence: TGTGCCAGCAGCTCTTTACTTGCGGGGCTGAACACCGGGGAGCTGTTTTTT. This rearrangement joins TRBV7-9 to TRBJ2-2, with TRBD2 as a possible D gene (6 bases). The V gene lost 4 bases and the J gene lost 1 base, with 16 bases spanning the gap. Germline V gene data show CDR1 as SEHNR and CDR2 as FQNEAQ (reference sequence). The CDR3 totals 17 residues.

This clonotype was observed a handful of times. The J gene is TRBJ1-2, the V gene TRBV5-4; D is ambiguous. In germline, CDR1 is SGHNT, CDR2 YYREEE (reference sequence). The CDR3 has 14 amino acids. The germline V and J ends were trimmed by 0 bases and 3 bases, with 9 bases remaining between them. CDR3 amino acids: CASSLAGSYYGYTF. In DNA, the CDR3 is TGTGCCAGCAGCTTGGCTGGCAGCTACTATGGCTACACCTTC.

The chain joins TRBV29-1 to TRBJ2-1; 11 nucleotides align to TRBD2. The CDR3 covers 14 residues. With V trimmed by 4 bases and J by 3 bases, 2 bases remained unmatched. CDR1 is SQVTM and CDR2 is ANQGSEA in the germline V gene. The CDR3 is CSVVAGGLYNEQFF. DNA of the CDR3: TGCAGCGTTGTAGCGGGGGGGCTCTACAATGAGCAGTTCTTC.

This clonotype was recorded many times. V and J are TRBV5-6 and TRBJ2-7; D perhaps matches TRBD2 (7 bases). V was shortened by 4 bases and J by 4 bases, with 18 bases between the two germline ends. This CDR3 spans 15 amino acids. CDR1 and CDR2 (germline): SGHDT, YYEEEE. The CDR3 bases are TGTGCCAGCAGCCCCATAGGGGGGGGTTCGTACGAGCAGTACTTC. Translation: CASSPIGGGSYEQYF.

This clonotype has a handful of counts. This sequence joins TRBV28 and TRBJ1-1; the match to TRBD1 covers 7 bases. The CDR3 is 12 amino acids. Germline CDR1 is MDHEN and CDR2 is SYDVKM. V lost 7 bases, J lost 5 bases, and 4 bases stayed unmatched. The CDR3 region is CASKAGGTEAFF. DNA of the CDR3: TGTGCCAGCAAGGCAGGGGGGACTGAAGCTTTCTTT.

There are a few counts of this clonotype. The rearrangement uses TRBV25-1 and TRBJ2-1, with D possibly called TRBD1 or TRBD2 (5 bases each). Germline V gene sequence: CDR1 MGHDK, CDR2 SYGVNS. This CDR3 spans 14 amino acids. V dropped 9 bases and J dropped 4 bases, with 16 bases sitting between them. The CDR3 loop reads CASEQDSPYNEQFF. The CDR3 coding sequence is TGTGCCAGTGAACAGGACTCTCCTTACAATGAGCAGTTCTTC.

This clonotype was picked up many times. This chain connects TRBV2 to TRBJ1-6, with D possibly matching TRBD1 (6 bases). Looked up from germline, CDR1 is SNHLY and CDR2 is FYNNEI. This CDR3 contains 15 residues. Trimming pared 8 bases from V and 10 bases from J, leaving 21 bases between. CDR3 sequence: CASVTGNAVRSPLHF. The DNA of the CDR3 is TGTGCCAGCGTAACAGGGAATGCAGTCAGATCACCCCTCCACTTT.

CDR3 loop: CASSLLGTNTDTQYF. The CDR3 bases are TGTGCCAGTAGTCTCCTCGGGACTAACACAGATACGCAGTATTTT. The rearrangement links TRBV19 to TRBJ2-3, with 7 bases that match TRBD2. Losses at the gene ends were 5 bases for V and 2 bases for J; bases not matched to a gene: 7. CDR3 length: 15 amino acids. Germline V gene sequence: CDR1 LNHDA, CDR2 SQIVND (reference sequence).

Many counts were recorded for this clonotype. The chain joins TRBV12-3 or TRBV12-4 to TRBJ2-3; tentatively, D is TRBD1 or TRBD2 (5 bases each). This CDR3 has 16 residues. Deletions cut 3 bases from V and 5 bases from J, with 18 bases between. CDR3 nucleotides: TGTGCCAGCAGTTTCCCCACGAGAGGGCAGGGAGATACGCAGTATTTT. It is translated as CASSFPTRGQGDTQYF.

The CDR3 DNA reads TGTGCCATCACTAGCGGGGGGCTCAACAATGAGCAGTTCTTC. This gives the protein CAITSGGLNNEQFF. The chain couples TRBV2 to TRBJ2-1; 12 nucleotides align to TRBD2. V gave up 10 bases and J gave up 5 bases; unmatched junction bases: 6. CDR1 is SNHLY, CDR2 FYNNEI, per germline. This CDR3 region has 14 residues.

A remark on this clonotype: With a much larger clone just one base away, this may be a read error. This chain uses TRBV29-1 with TRBJ2-5, with D perhaps matching TRBD2 (5 bases). CDR1 is SQVTM, CDR2 ANQGSEA, per germline. The CDR3 is made up of 13 amino acids. The CDR3: CSGERHNQETLYF. The CDR3, as DNA: TGCAGCGGGGAGAGGCATAACCAAGAGACCCTGTACTTC.

At least ten counts were recorded for this clonotype. This chain uses TRBV7-8 with TRBJ2-5; 14 bases map to TRBD2. Germline assignment: CDR1 SGHVS and CDR2 FQNEAQ. V lost 3 bases, J lost 3 bases, and 6 bases stayed unmatched. The CDR3 spans 17 residues. This chain's CDR3 is CASSFRLAGGLKETQYF. CDR3 coding DNA: TGTGCCAGCAGCTTCCGACTAGCGGGGGGGCTGAAAGAGACCCAGTACTTC.

The J gene is TRBJ2-1, the V gene TRBV12-3 or TRBV12-4, with D possibly called TRBD1 or TRBD2 (5 bases each). This CDR3 is built from 11 residues. The V end lost 5 bases, the J end lost 8 bases, and 7 bases lay between the germline ends. CDR3 in amino acids: CASSGGYEQFF. The DNA for the CDR3 is TGTGCCAGCAGTGGGGGATATGAGCAGTTCTTC.

Many counts were recorded for this clonotype. V usage is TRBV28 and J usage is TRBJ2-5; D perhaps matches TRBD1 (5 bases). Germline V gene data show CDR1 as MDHEN and CDR2 as SYDVKM. CDR3 length: 13 amino acids. V was shortened by 4 bases and J by 5 bases, with 11 bases between the two germline ends. CDR3 residues: CASSSRVRETQYF. CDR3 in DNA: TGTGCCAGCAGTTCCAGGGTTCGCGAGACCCAGTACTTC. The whole variable domain, filled in from reference TRBV28 and TRBJ2-5, reads DVKVTQSSRYLVKRTGEKVFLECVQDMDHENMFWYRQDPGLGLRLIYFSYDVKMKEKGDIPEGYSVSREKKERFSLILESASTNQTSMYLCASSSRVRETQYFGPGTRLLVL.

Only a few counts were recorded for this clonotype. Sequence at one end of the junction differs from germline and may be a read error. V is TRBV29-1 and J is TRBJ1-2; D is unresolved. Germline assignment: CDR1 SQVTM and CDR2 ANQGSEA. The CDR3 spans 14 residues. Here the CDR3 reads CSVDLTPDDYGYTF. As DNA, the CDR3 is TGCAGCGTCGACCTTACGCCAGATGACTACGGCTACACCTTC.

This clonotype has ten or more counts. The chain employs TRBV6-1 and TRBJ2-7; tentative D call: TRBD2 (5 bases). CDR1 is MNHNS and CDR2 is SASEGT in the germline V gene. Between the trimmed V and J ends, which lost 5 bases and 6 bases, there was a span of 11 bases. The CDR3 runs to 12 residues. CDR3 sequence: CASSQRTGEQYV. In DNA, the CDR3 is TGTGCCAGCAGTCAAAGGACTGGCGAGCAGTACGTC.

The chain uses TRBV29-1 and TRBJ1-2; 7 bases are shared with TRBD1. This CDR3 is built from 13 residues. Per the germline V gene, CDR1 is SQVTM and CDR2 is ANQGSEA. The trim removed 7 bases at V and 8 bases at J, leaving 13 bases unmatched. CDR3 region: CSARKPDRVGYTF. The CDR3 DNA follows: TGCAGCGCCCGAAAACCCGACAGGGTCGGCTACACCTTC.

This clonotype was picked up many times. The V and J genes are TRBV28 and TRBJ2-5; D perhaps matches TRBD1 (6 bases). Trimming removed 5 bases at V and 6 bases at J, with 22 bases between. CDR3 length equals 16 residues. In germline, CDR1 is MDHEN, CDR2 SYDVKM. The CDR3 is CASSPPGVGVRKTQYF. CDR3 nucleotides: TGTGCCAGCAGTCCCCCAGGGGTGGGCGTTAGGAAGACCCAGTACTTC.

The sample holds many counts of this clonotype. V is TRBV12-3 or TRBV12-4 and J is TRBJ1-1, with 7 bases identical to TRBD1. The V segment lost 4 bases and the J segment 1 base; nucleotides outside the gene matches: 3. The CDR3 extends over 14 amino acids. Written as DNA, the CDR3 is TGTGCCAGCAGTTCCCGACAGGGGAACACTGAAGCTTTCTTT. It translates to CASSSRQGNTEAFF.

This rearrangement joins TRBV29-1 to TRBJ2-2, with TRBD2 matching over 7 bases. V shed 6 bases and J 0 bases; nucleotides not matched to a gene: 4. Germline loops: CDR1 SQVTM, CDR2 ANQGSEA. This CDR3 comprises 14 residues. CDR3 nucleotide sequence: TGCAGCGTGGCGGGGGATTCGAACACCGGGGAGCTGTTTTTT. Encoded protein: CSVAGDSNTGELFF.

The chain joins TRBV7-2 to TRBJ1-1; TRBD1 is a possible D gene (6 bases). The CDR3 loop spans 14 amino acids. The germline V gene has CDR1 SGHTA and CDR2 FQGNSA. With 0 bases removed from V and 3 bases from J, the gap between germline ends came to 8 bases. Written as DNA, the CDR3 is TGTGCCAGCAGCTTAGCCGGGGGCTACACTGAAGCTTTCTTT. Protein: CASSLAGGYTEAFF.